This T cell receptor beta chain was sequenced in a study of shared clonotypes between healthy human individuals. This CDR3 has 15 amino acids. Deletions cut 7 bases from V and 8 bases from J, with 22 bases between. Germline loops: CDR1 SGHDT, CDR2 YYEEEE. Note on this clone: The antigen remains unidentified.

The study's findings and limits: Several donors shared roughly 5% of their naive CD4 clonotypes.

Clones were read by immunoSEQ multiplex PCR, and TCRdb kept only the in-frame ones, dropping some. The data hold roughly 1.4 million clones, with around 98.5% observed a single time. This chain links TRBV5-6 with TRBJ2-1; D not certain. This TCR was sampled from a man under 40 in good health. The specimen was naive CD4+ T cells sorted from blood. Subset denoted: CD45RA+ positively selected. CDR3 residues: CASHPRGLPLHEQFF. CDR3 DNA sequence: TGTGCCAGCCACCCCCGAGGATTGCCGTTGCATGAGCAGTTCTTC.